Listed below are T cell receptor beta chains from one sample, sequenced in a study of T cell responses to AZD1222 COVID-19 vaccine. This table comes from immunoSEQ multiplex PCR, and its TCRdb copy is limited to in-frame clones, with some not included. The table lists roughly 28,000 clones, about nine tenths of them singletons, with 1.3% in the top ten. Sequenced material: peripheral blood, taken on day 0 of AZD1222 vaccination. The receptors originated from an adult in good health. Both conserved end residues are part of each CDR3. D genes are given only for firm matches. Size is omitted from some rows. Given values are once, few, many or a class for expanded clones.

d_gene: NA; j_gene: TRBJ2-7; abundance: NA; v_gene: TRBV7-2; CDR3nt: TGTGCCAGCAGCCCATCTGCGGGACGCTCCTACGAGCAGTACTTC; CDR3aa: CASSPSAGRSYEQYF
d_gene: NA; j_gene: TRBJ1-5; abundance: NA; v_gene: TRBV7-2; CDR3nt: TGTGCCAGCAGCTGGGGGGCGACTCCAGGGCTGCCCCAGCATTTT; CDR3aa: CASSWGATPGLPQHF
d_gene: NA; j_gene: TRBJ2-6; abundance: once; v_gene: TRBV7-9; CDR3nt: TGTGCCAGCAGCTTAGCGGCCGGCAACTCTGGGGCCAACGTCCTGACTTTC; CDR3aa: CASSLAAGNSGANVLTF
d_gene: NA; j_gene: TRBJ1-5; abundance: NA; v_gene: TRBV28; CDR3nt: TGTGCCAGCAGTTCATCCGGGACGGGTTATCAGCCCCAGCATTTT; CDR3aa: CASSSSGTGYQPQHF
d_gene: NA; j_gene: TRBJ2-7; abundance: NA; v_gene: TRBV5-6; CDR3nt: TGTGCCAGCAGCTTCGGAACCGGGCGGAACGAGCAGTACTTC; CDR3aa: CASSFGTGRNEQYF
d_gene: TRBD2; j_gene: TRBJ2-1; abundance: NA; v_gene: TRBV9; CDR3nt: TGTGCCAGCAGCGTACTTGGACTAGCGACAACCTACAATGAGCAGTTCTTC; CDR3aa: CASSVLGLATTYNEQFF
d_gene: NA; j_gene: TRBJ1-1; abundance: NA; v_gene: TRBV10-3; CDR3nt: TGTGCCATCAGTGCAGGGGTTGGTACTGAAGCTTTCTTT; CDR3aa: CAISAGVGTEAFF
d_gene: TRBD2; j_gene: TRBJ2-1; abundance: NA; v_gene: TRBV2; CDR3nt: TGTGCCAGCAGGCGACTAGCGGACAATGAGCAGTTCTTC; CDR3aa: CASRRLADNEQFF
d_gene: NA; j_gene: TRBJ2-2; abundance: NA; v_gene: TRBV7-9; CDR3nt: TGTGCCAGCAGCTTAGTGGACACCGGGGAGCTGTTTTTT; CDR3aa: CASSLVDTGELFF
d_gene: NA; j_gene: TRBJ2-2; abundance: NA; v_gene: TRBV7-9; CDR3nt: TGTGCCAGCAGACCCGGGAAGACCGGGGAGCTGTTTTTT; CDR3aa: CASRPGKTGELFF
d_gene: TRBD1; j_gene: TRBJ2-7; abundance: NA; v_gene: TRBV7-9; CDR3nt: TGTGCCAGCAGCCCACCCAGGGGGTACGAGCAGTACTTC; CDR3aa: CASSPPRGYEQYF
d_gene: NA; j_gene: TRBJ1-2; abundance: NA; v_gene: TRBV4-1; CDR3nt: TGCGCCAGCAGCCAAGAGCCCAACCGGGGGGGCTACACCTTC; CDR3aa: CASSQEPNRGGYTF
d_gene: NA; j_gene: TRBJ1-1; abundance: NA; v_gene: TRBV6-5; CDR3nt: TGTGCCAGCATTCAGGGTTTTCGCAACACTGAAGCTTTCTTT; CDR3aa: CASIQGFRNTEAFF
d_gene: NA; j_gene: TRBJ2-1; abundance: NA; v_gene: TRBV5-4; CDR3nt: TGTGCCAGCAGCTTTGTGCCGGGAGTGTACAATGAGCAGTTCTTC; CDR3aa: CASSFVPGVYNEQFF
d_gene: TRBD1; j_gene: TRBJ2-7; abundance: NA; v_gene: TRBV27; CDR3nt: TGTGCCAGCAGTGGTACCGGGACAGGGGCCTACGAGCAGTACTTC; CDR3aa: CASSGTGTGAYEQYF
d_gene: NA; j_gene: TRBJ1-2; abundance: few; v_gene: TRBV2; CDR3nt: TGTGCCAGCAGTGAAAATAGGGTGTATAGCACCTTC; CDR3aa: CASSENRVYSTF
d_gene: TRBD1; j_gene: TRBJ1-3; abundance: NA; v_gene: TRBV18; CDR3nt: TGTGCCAGCTCACCGCAAGACAGGGCCATTGGAAACACCATATATTTT; CDR3aa: CASSPQDRAIGNTIYF
d_gene: NA; j_gene: TRBJ2-5; abundance: NA; v_gene: TRBV5-4; CDR3nt: TGTGCCAGCAGCTTGGAGGGTTGGCTAGAGACCCAGTACTTC; CDR3aa: CASSLEGWLETQYF
d_gene: TRBD2; j_gene: TRBJ2-7; abundance: few; v_gene: TRBV3-1/TRBV3-2; CDR3nt: TGTGCCAGCAGCCAAGATCCAACAGTCCTAGCGGGACCCTACGAGCAGTACTTC; CDR3aa: CASSQDPTVLAGPYEQYF
d_gene: NA; j_gene: TRBJ1-2; abundance: NA; v_gene: TRBV18; CDR3nt: TGTGCCAGCTCACCTGGGGCTAACTATGGCTACACCTTC; CDR3aa: CASSPGANYGYTF
d_gene: NA; j_gene: TRBJ2-7; abundance: NA; v_gene: TRBV11-2; CDR3nt: TGTGCCAGCAGCTTTGTTACGGGGCAGTACTTC; CDR3aa: CASSFVTGQYF
d_gene: NA; j_gene: TRBJ2-7; abundance: NA; v_gene: TRBV10-1; CDR3nt: TGCGCCAGCAGTGAGTCGGGGCAGGGGTGGTGCGAGCAGTACTTC; CDR3aa: CASSESGQGWCEQYF
d_gene: NA; j_gene: TRBJ2-7; abundance: NA; v_gene: TRBV5-4; CDR3nt: TGTGCCAGCAGCTCCCCCGGGACGGGCTCCTACGAGCAGTACTTC; CDR3aa: CASSSPGTGSYEQYF
d_gene: TRBD2; j_gene: TRBJ2-7; abundance: NA; v_gene: TRBV7-2; CDR3nt: TGTGCCAGCAGCTTAGTGGGGACTAGCCAATACGAGCAGTACTTC; CDR3aa: CASSLVGTSQYEQYF
d_gene: TRBD1; j_gene: TRBJ1-4; abundance: NA; v_gene: TRBV5-1; CDR3nt: TGCGCCAGCAGCCCCGGACAGGGGAGTGAAAAACTGTTTTTT; CDR3aa: CASSPGQGSEKLFF
d_gene: NA; j_gene: TRBJ2-2; abundance: NA; v_gene: TRBV14; CDR3nt: TGTGCCAGCAGCCCCCGCGGGATAAGGACCGGGGAGCTGTTTTTT; CDR3aa: CASSPRGIRTGELFF
d_gene: TRBD2; j_gene: TRBJ2-7; abundance: NA; v_gene: TRBV5-1; CDR3nt: TGCGCCAGCAGCTTCATGACTAGCGGGATGGTCTCAAATTACGAGCAGTACTTC; CDR3aa: CASSFMTSGMVSNYEQYF
d_gene: TRBD2; j_gene: TRBJ2-2; abundance: NA; v_gene: TRBV6-2/TRBV6-3; CDR3nt: TGTGCCAGCAGTTACCTCGGACTAGCGGTGAACACCGGGGAGCTGTTTTTT; CDR3aa: CASSYLGLAVNTGELFF
d_gene: NA; j_gene: TRBJ2-4; abundance: NA; v_gene: TRBV29-1; CDR3nt: TGCAGCGTTGAAAACAGGGCCAAAAACATTCAGTACTTC; CDR3aa: CSVENRAKNIQYF
d_gene: NA; j_gene: TRBJ1-4; abundance: once; v_gene: TRBV15; CDR3nt: TGTGCCACCAGCCGGCCGCGAGGGGAAAAACTGTTTTTT; CDR3aa: CATSRPRGEKLFF
d_gene: NA; j_gene: TRBJ1-1; abundance: NA; v_gene: TRBV30; CDR3nt: TGTGCCTGGAGTTCTCCGACAGGAGTGATGAACACTGAAGCTTTCTTT; CDR3aa: CAWSSPTGVMNTEAFF
d_gene: NA; j_gene: TRBJ1-1; abundance: NA; v_gene: TRBV5-1; CDR3nt: TGCGCCAGCAGGCAGGGTTCGGACACTGAAGCTTTCTTT; CDR3aa: CASRQGSDTEAFF
d_gene: TRBD1; j_gene: TRBJ2-3; abundance: once; v_gene: TRBV4-2; CDR3nt: TGTGCCAGCAGCCTCGGGACAGCCACAGATACGCAGTATTTT; CDR3aa: CASSLGTATDTQYF
d_gene: TRBD1; j_gene: TRBJ1-5; abundance: NA; v_gene: TRBV19; CDR3nt: TGTGCCAGTAGTTTCGGACAGGGGGCAGAGCAGCCCCAGCATTTT; CDR3aa: CASSFGQGAEQPQHF
d_gene: TRBD2; j_gene: TRBJ2-3; abundance: NA; v_gene: TRBV30; CDR3nt: TGTGCCTGGAGGACTAGCGGGAACACAGATACGCAGTATTTT; CDR3aa: CAWRTSGNTDTQYF
d_gene: TRBD1; j_gene: TRBJ2-6; abundance: NA; v_gene: TRBV28; CDR3nt: TGTGCCAGCAGTACAGGGGGCTCTGGGGCCAACGTCCTGACTTTC; CDR3aa: CASSTGGSGANVLTF
d_gene: TRBD1; j_gene: TRBJ1-6; abundance: NA; v_gene: TRBV30; CDR3nt: TGTGCCTGGACGGACAGGGGGAATTCACCCCTCCACTTT; CDR3aa: CAWTDRGNSPLHF
d_gene: NA; j_gene: TRBJ2-5; abundance: NA; v_gene: TRBV28; CDR3nt: TGTGCCAGCAGTCTCTACGGGAGTTTGGAGACCCAGTACTTC; CDR3aa: CASSLYGSLETQYF
d_gene: NA; j_gene: TRBJ2-2; abundance: NA; v_gene: TRBV5-4; CDR3nt: TGTGCCAGCAGCTTGGCCGTCACTTCGAGGGAGCTGTTTTTT; CDR3aa: CASSLAVTSRELFF
d_gene: TRBD1; j_gene: TRBJ1-1; abundance: NA; v_gene: TRBV6-5; CDR3nt: TGTGCCATCCGCCCGGACAGGGGACTAAGTGAAGCTTTCTTT; CDR3aa: CAIRPDRGLSEAFF
d_gene: TRBD1; j_gene: TRBJ1-1; abundance: NA; v_gene: TRBV30; CDR3nt: TGTGCCTGGTCCCACGGGACAGGGAGGACTGAAGCTTTCTTT; CDR3aa: CAWSHGTGRTEAFF
d_gene: TRBD1; j_gene: TRBJ1-1; abundance: once; v_gene: TRBV5-1; CDR3nt: TGCGCCAGCAGCACGACAGGGGACCAGGACACTGAAGCTTTCTTT; CDR3aa: CASSTTGDQDTEAFF
d_gene: NA; j_gene: TRBJ1-1; abundance: NA; v_gene: TRBV28; CDR3nt: TGTGCCAGCAGGACAGCGGGGGTGAACACTGAAGCTTTCTTT; CDR3aa: CASRTAGVNTEAFF
d_gene: TRBD1; j_gene: TRBJ2-7; abundance: NA; v_gene: TRBV27; CDR3nt: TGTGCCAGCTGGGACAGACCTCTTCGTGAGCAGTACTTC; CDR3aa: CASWDRPLREQYF
d_gene: TRBD1; j_gene: TRBJ1-4; abundance: NA; v_gene: TRBV19; CDR3nt: TGTGCCACTGGGGACAGGAGTGGTGAAAAACTGTTTTTT; CDR3aa: CATGDRSGEKLFF
d_gene: NA; j_gene: TRBJ2-7; abundance: NA; v_gene: TRBV19; CDR3nt: TGTGCCAGTAGTTTGGGGCCTGCGGGAGAGCAGTACTTC; CDR3aa: CASSLGPAGEQYF
d_gene: NA; j_gene: TRBJ2-1; abundance: NA; v_gene: TRBV18; CDR3nt: TGTGCCAGCTCGACGGACCGCCCCAATGAGCAGTTCTTC; CDR3aa: CASSTDRPNEQFF
d_gene: NA; j_gene: TRBJ2-5; abundance: NA; v_gene: TRBV9; CDR3nt: TGTGCCAGCGCGAGGGGGGCCTCCCAAGAGACCCAGTACTTC; CDR3aa: CASARGASQETQYF
d_gene: NA; j_gene: TRBJ1-1; abundance: NA; v_gene: TRBV10-3; CDR3nt: TGTGCCATCAGCATTCAGATGAACACTGAAGCTTTCTTT; CDR3aa: CAISIQMNTEAFF
d_gene: TRBD2; j_gene: TRBJ2-2; abundance: once; v_gene: TRBV27; CDR3nt: TGTGCCAGCAGTAGGGGGACTAGCGGGAACACCGGGGAGCTGTTTTTT; CDR3aa: CASSRGTSGNTGELFF